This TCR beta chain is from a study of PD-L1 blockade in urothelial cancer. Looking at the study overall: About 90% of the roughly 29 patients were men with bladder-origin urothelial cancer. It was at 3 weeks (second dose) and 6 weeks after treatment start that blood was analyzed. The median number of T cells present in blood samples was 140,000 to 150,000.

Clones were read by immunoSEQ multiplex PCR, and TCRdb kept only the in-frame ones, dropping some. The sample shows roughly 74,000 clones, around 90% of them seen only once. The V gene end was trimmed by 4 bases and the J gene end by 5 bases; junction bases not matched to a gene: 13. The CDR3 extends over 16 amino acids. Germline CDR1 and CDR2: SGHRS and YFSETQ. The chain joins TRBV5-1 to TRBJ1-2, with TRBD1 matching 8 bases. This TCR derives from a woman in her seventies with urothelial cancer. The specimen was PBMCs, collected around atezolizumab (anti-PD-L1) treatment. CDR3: CASSKGYPTGEYGYTF. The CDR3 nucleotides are TGCGCCAGCAGCAAGGGGTACCCGACAGGGGAATATGGCTACACCTTC.